This T cell receptor (beta chain) was recorded in a study of blood T cell repertoires in COVID-19. The overall study: Material from acute and convalescent COVID-19 was sourced from the United States, Italy and Spain. PBMCs, B-cell-depleted T cells, or T cells provided the cDNA or gDNA that made up the material.

Per the original data handling: Counts of nucleated cells, estimated from reference gene primer amplification, were obtained. Produced via immunoSEQ multiplex PCR; TCRdb's table is partial and in-frame only. Clone size and V and J calls were adopted from that table, with D and trimming inferred from the DNA. The sample lists over 300,000 clones; 70% to 90% were seen once. Concerning this clone itself: At the DNA level, this CDR3 is encoded by other sequences in the same sample as well.

The TCR comes from a human donor in a cohort sampled during active COVID-19. Sequenced sample: peripheral blood.

CDR3 in amino acids: CASSPGQPQETQYF. Here the CDR3 DNA reads TGCGCCAGCAGCCCGGGACAGCCCCAAGAGACCCAGTACTTC. The chain links TRBV5-1 to TRBJ2-5; 7 bases line up with TRBD1. The germline gives CDR1 SGHRS, CDR2 YFSETQ. The CDR3 sequence is 14 residues long. The J segment lost 1 base and the V segment lost 4 bases, leaving 4 bases of the junction unmatched.